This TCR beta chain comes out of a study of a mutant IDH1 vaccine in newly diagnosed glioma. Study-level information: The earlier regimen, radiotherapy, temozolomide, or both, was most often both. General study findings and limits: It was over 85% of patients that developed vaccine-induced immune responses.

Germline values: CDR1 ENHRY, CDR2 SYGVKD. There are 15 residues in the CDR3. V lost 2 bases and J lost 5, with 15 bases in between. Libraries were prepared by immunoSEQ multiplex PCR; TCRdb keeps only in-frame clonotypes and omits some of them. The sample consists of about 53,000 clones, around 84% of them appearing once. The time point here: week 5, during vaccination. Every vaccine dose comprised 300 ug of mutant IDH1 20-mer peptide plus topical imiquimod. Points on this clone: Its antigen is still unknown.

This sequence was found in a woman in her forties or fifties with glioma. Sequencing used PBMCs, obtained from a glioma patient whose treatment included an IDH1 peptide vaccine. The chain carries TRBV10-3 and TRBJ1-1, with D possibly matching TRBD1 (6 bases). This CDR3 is CAISEGAGGATEAFF. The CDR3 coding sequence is TGTGCCATCAGTGAGGGGGCCGGGGGGGCGACTGAAGCTTTCTTT.